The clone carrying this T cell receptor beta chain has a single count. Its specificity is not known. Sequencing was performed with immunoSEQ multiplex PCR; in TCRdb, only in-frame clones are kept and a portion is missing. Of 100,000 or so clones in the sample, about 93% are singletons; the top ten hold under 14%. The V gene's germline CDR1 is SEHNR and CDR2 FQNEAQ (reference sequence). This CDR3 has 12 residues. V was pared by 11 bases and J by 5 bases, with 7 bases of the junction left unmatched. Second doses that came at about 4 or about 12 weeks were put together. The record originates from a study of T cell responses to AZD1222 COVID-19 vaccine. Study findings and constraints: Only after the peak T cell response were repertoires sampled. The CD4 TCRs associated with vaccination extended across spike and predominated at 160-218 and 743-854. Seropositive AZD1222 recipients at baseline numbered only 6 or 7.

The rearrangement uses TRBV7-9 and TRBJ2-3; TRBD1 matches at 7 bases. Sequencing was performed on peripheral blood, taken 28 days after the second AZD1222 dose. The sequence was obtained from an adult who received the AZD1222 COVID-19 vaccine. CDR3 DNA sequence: TGTGCCGCAGGGGGTAGGGGAGATACGCAGTATTTT. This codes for CAAGGRGDTQYF. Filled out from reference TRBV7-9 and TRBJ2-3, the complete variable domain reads DTGVSQNPRHKITKRGQNVTFRCDPISEHNRLYWYRQTLGQGPEFLTYFQNEAQLEKSRLLSDRFSAERPKGSFSTLEIQRTEQGDSAMYLCAAGGRGDTQYFGPGTRLTVL.